Presented here are 24 T cell receptor beta chains from one specimen sequenced in a study of OX40 agonist ivuxolimab in advanced cancers. Clones were sequenced by immunoSEQ multiplex PCR, and TCRdb holds only the in-frame ones, with some missing. The sample consists of 50,000 to 85,000 clones, roughly nine tenths of them appearing once. The specimen comprised CD4+ or CD8+ T cells sorted from blood, sampled in a trial of the OX40 agonist ivuxolimab. All receptors come from an adult with an advanced solid tumor such as melanoma, head and neck, liver or kidney cancer.

The rearrangement uses TRBV9 and TRBJ1-2; 7 nucleotides agree with TRBD1. The CDR3 contains 15 residues. The germline CDR1 and CDR2 sequences are SGDLS and YYNGEE. J gave up 3 bases and V 4 bases, and 9 bases lay outside the gene matches. The CDR3 loop reads CASSLTGTEDYGYTF. The CDR3 nucleotides are TGTGCCAGCAGCCTAACCGGGACAGAGGACTATGGCTACACCTTC. Full variable domain (remainder filled in from reference TRBV9 and TRBJ1-2): DSGVTQTPKHLITATGQRVTLRCSPRSGDLSVYWYQQSLDQGLQFLIQYYNGEERAKGNILERFSAQQFPDLHSELNLSSLELGDSALYFCASSLTGTEDYGYTFGSGTRLTVV.

This clone was picked up one time. This CDR3 reads CASSTGTANTEAFF. Written as DNA, the CDR3 is TGTGCCAGCAGCACCGGGACAGCGAACACTGAAGCTTTCTTT. The V call is TRBV7-9, the J call TRBJ1-1, with 7 positions matching TRBD1. Germline V CDR1 and CDR2: SEHNR, FQNEAQ (reference sequence). The CDR3 covers 14 residues. Trimming cost V 5 bases and J 1 base; bases outside gene matches: 4. The complete variable domain, with remaining parts taken from reference TRBV7-9 and TRBJ1-1, reads DTGVSQNPRHKITKRGQNVTFRCDPISEHNRLYWYRQTLGQGPEFLTYFQNEAQLEKSRLLSDRFSAERPKGSFSTLEIQRTEQGDSAMYLCASSTGTANTEAFFGQGTRLTVV.

V and J are TRBV10-1 and TRBJ1-4; the D is unclear. The CDR3 covers 13 residues. Germline-derived CDR1 and CDR2 are WNHNN and SYGVQD (reference sequence). Trimming took off 6 bases at V and 10 bases at J, with 15 bases between the two ends. CDR3: CASSTEPEGKLFF. In nucleotides, the CDR3 is TGCGCCAGCAGCACAGAACCGGAGGGAAAACTGTTTTTT.

This chain links TRBV6-5 with TRBJ1-5; tentative D call: TRBD1 (6 bases). V was shortened by 5 bases and J by 6 bases, with 14 bases between the two germline ends. This CDR3 is 14 amino acids long. Germline assignment: CDR1 MNHEY and CDR2 SVGAGI. Written as DNA, the CDR3 is TGTGCCAGCAGTCCAGAGGGGGGGACTCAGCCCCAGCATTTT. Its translation: CASSPEGGTQPQHF.

A few counts support this clone. This rearrangement joins TRBV7-2 to TRBJ2-1; TRBD1 matches at 7 bases. This CDR3 has 14 amino acids. Germline CDR1 is SGHTA and CDR2 is FQGNSA. J was trimmed by 9 bases and V by 5 bases; bases with no gene match: 10. The CDR3 sequence is CASSPGQPVSEQFF. Written as DNA, the CDR3 is TGTGCCAGCAGCCCGGGACAGCCGGTCAGTGAGCAGTTCTTC.

This clone was recorded only once. This sequence joins TRBV5-4 and TRBJ2-7; TRBD1 is a possible D gene (6 bases). CDR1 SGHNT and CDR2 YYREEE come from the germline V gene (reference sequence). Trimming cost V 5 bases and J 2 bases, with 17 bases left between them. The CDR3 extends over 15 amino acids. CDR3 DNA sequence: TGTGCCAGCAGAGAAAAGGGGGTAATCCCCTACGAGCAGTACTTC. Amino acids: CASREKGVIPYEQYF.

The rearrangement uses TRBV9 and TRBJ2-5; 15 bases map to TRBD2. V lost 4 bases and J lost 1; bases outside the gene matches: 8. This CDR3 comprises 18 residues. Germline V gives CDR1 SGDLS, CDR2 YYNGEE. CDR3 protein: CASSPRTSGRASQETQYF. The CDR3 region has the DNA TGTGCCAGCAGCCCCCGGACTAGCGGGAGGGCCTCCCAAGAGACCCAGTACTTC. Drawing the rest from reference TRBV9 and TRBJ2-5, the complete variable domain is DSGVTQTPKHLITATGQRVTLRCSPRSGDLSVYWYQQSLDQGLQFLIQYYNGEERAKGNILERFSAQQFPDLHSELNLSSLELGDSALYFCASSPRTSGRASQETQYFGPGTRLLVL.

The chain combines TRBV28 with TRBJ2-6; no definite D call. Deletions cut 7 bases from V and 0 bases from J, with 7 bases between. Germline CDR1 is MDHEN and CDR2 is SYDVKM. The CDR3 runs to 14 residues. This chain's CDR3 is CASKLSSGANVLTF. As DNA, the CDR3 is TGTGCCAGCAAATTGAGCTCTGGGGCCAACGTCCTGACTTTC.

The chain recombines TRBV19 with TRBJ1-1; possibly TRBD1 for D (6 bases). V gave up 5 bases and J gave up 1 base, with 14 bases separating them. Germline CDR1 LNHDA, CDR2 SQIVND (reference sequence). The CDR3 has 15 residues. The CDR3 loop is CASSSGQPKNTEAFF. The DNA for the CDR3 is TGTGCCAGTAGTTCCGGACAGCCCAAGAACACTGAAGCTTTCTTT.

In DNA, the CDR3 is TGTGCCAGCTCACCACCGTTAGGCCTCTCTGGGGCCAACGTCCTGACTTTC. It yields the protein CASSPPLGLSGANVLTF. The rearrangement uses TRBV18 and TRBJ2-6, with D hard to call. V was shortened by 0 bases and J by 0 bases, with 9 bases between the two germline ends. There are 17 residues in the CDR3. Germline V gene sequence: CDR1 KGHSH, CDR2 LQKENI.

This chain links TRBV6-1 with TRBJ1-4, with D perhaps matching TRBD1 (5 bases). Trimming removed 0 bases from V and 8 bases from J, with 7 bases in between. Per the germline V gene, CDR1 is MNHNS and CDR2 is SASEGT. The CDR3 length is 13 residues. The CDR3 is CASSEARVEKLFF. CDR3 sequence (DNA): TGTGCCAGCAGTGAAGCCAGGGTAGAAAAACTGTTTTTT.

This chain joins TRBV5-1 and TRBJ1-2; D may be TRBD1 (5 bases). The V end lost 4 bases, the J end lost 5 bases, and 15 bases lay between the germline ends. The germline CDR1 and CDR2 sequences are SGHRS and YFSETQ. The CDR3 covers 14 residues. The CDR3 sequence: CASSTGPEGYGYTF. Written as DNA, the CDR3 is TGCGCCAGCAGCACAGGACCCGAGGGTTATGGCTACACCTTC.

The chain is built from TRBV18 and TRBJ2-7; maybe TRBD2 (5 bases). V lost 3 bases, J lost 1 base, and 7 bases lay in between. The CDR3 spans 13 residues. CDR1 is KGHSH, CDR2 LQKENI, per germline. CDR3 DNA: TGTGCCAGCTCACCCTTAGCGTCCTACGAGCAGTACTTC. Residues: CASSPLASYEQYF.

The chain links TRBV5-8 to TRBJ1-6; a weak D match, TRBD1 (6 bases). V was trimmed by 3 bases and J by 3 bases, leaving 10 bases between them. Germline V gene sequence: CDR1 SGHTS, CDR2 YDEGEE. The CDR3 has 15 residues. The CDR3 bases are TGTGCCAGCAGCTCTCAGGGGAGCTATAATTCACCCCTCCACTTT. This translates into CASSSQGSYNSPLHF.

This chain links TRBV28 with TRBJ1-1; no clear D gene. Germline CDR1 and CDR2: MDHEN and SYDVKM. V lost 4 bases to trimming and J lost 5 bases, with 8 bases between them. There are 12 residues in the CDR3. As DNA, the CDR3 is TGTGCCAGCAGTTGGGTTCTTACTGAAGCTTTCTTT. It encodes CASSWVLTEAFF.

This clone occurred a few times. The chain employs TRBV19 and TRBJ1-2, with D perhaps TRBD1 (6 bases). Trimming pared 10 bases from V and 2 bases from J, leaving 29 bases between. The CDR3 has 18 amino acids. CDR1 and CDR2 (germline): LNHDA, SQIVND (reference sequence). CDR3 nucleotide sequence: TGTGCCATCAAAGTATTTAATAGCTTGGGGGGCAGGAACTATGGCTACACCTTC. Translating it yields CAIKVFNSLGGRNYGYTF.

CDR3 bases: TGCAGCGCCCGGACAGGGGACGGCGGGGAGCTGTTTTTT. Protein product: CSARTGDGGELFF. The J gene is TRBJ2-2, the V gene TRBV29-1; 9 bases map to TRBD1. J was trimmed by 7 bases and V by 7 bases; bases with no gene match: 7. The CDR3 runs to 13 residues. Looked up from germline, CDR1 is SQVTM and CDR2 is ANQGSEA.

V usage is TRBV7-8 and J usage is TRBJ2-6; D is unclear. CDR1 and CDR2 from the germline V gene are SGHVS and FQNEAQ. Between the trimmed V and J ends, which lost 3 bases and 1 base, there was a span of 19 bases. The CDR3 totals 19 residues. CDR3 sequence reads: CASSFGLSLSTSGANVLTF. For the CDR3, the DNA is TGTGCCAGCAGCTTTGGTCTTTCCCTATCGACTTCTGGGGCCAACGTCCTGACTTTC.

CDR3 in amino acids: CASSFRDGLRGEQFF. The CDR3 region has the DNA TGTGCCAGCAGTTTTCGCGACGGGCTTCGGGGTGAGCAGTTCTTC. The chain uses TRBV28 and TRBJ2-1; possibly TRBD2 for D (5 bases). V shed 3 bases and J shed 9 bases, with 18 bases lying between them. Germline-derived CDR1 and CDR2 are MDHEN and SYDVKM. The CDR3 sequence is 15 residues long. Full variable domain (missing parts from reference TRBV28 and TRBJ2-1): DVKVTQSSRYLVKRTGEKVFLECVQDMDHENMFWYRQDPGLGLRLIYFSYDVKMKEKGDIPEGYSVSREKKERFSLILESASTNQTSMYLCASSFRDGLRGEQFFGPGTRLTVL.

This clone qualifies as medium-sized. The gene calls are TRBV29-1 and TRBJ1-3, with 7 bases matching TRBD1. J lost 1 base, V lost 6 bases, and 6 bases had no gene match. Germline V lookup: CDR1 SQVTM, CDR2 ANQGSEA. The CDR3 loop spans 14 amino acids. As DNA, the CDR3 is TGCAGCGTAGCCGGGACAGAGTCTGGAAACACCATATATTTT. It translates to CSVAGTESGNTIYF.

This clone was counted a single time. The CDR3 DNA reads as TGTGCCAGCAGTTACGGGGGATCCGCGGGAGAGACCCAGTACTTC. It encodes CASSYGGSAGETQYF. The chain has TRBV27 and TRBJ2-5, with D possibly TRBD2 on 6 matching bases. The germline gives CDR1 MNHEY, CDR2 SMNVEV (reference sequence). The V gene lost 4 bases and the J gene lost 4 bases, with 16 bases spanning the gap. This CDR3 contains 15 residues.

V usage is TRBV18 and J usage is TRBJ1-4; TRBD1 might be the D (6 bases). Germline V CDR1 and CDR2: KGHSH, LQKENI. Trimming shortened V by 4 bases and J by 8 bases, and 11 bases separated the two germline ends. The CDR3 is 13 amino acids. This chain's CDR3 is CASSRDIDEKLFF. In DNA form, the CDR3 reads TGTGCCAGCTCACGGGACATAGACGAAAAACTGTTTTTT.

The chain joins TRBV28 to TRBJ1-5, with D tentatively TRBD1 (5 bases). The germline V and J ends were trimmed by 5 bases and 1 base, with 12 bases remaining between them. CDR3 length: 15 amino acids. CDR1 and CDR2 (germline): MDHEN, SYDVKM. The CDR3 bases are TGTGCCAGCAGTCCGCGTCGGGGCAGCAATCAGCCCCAGCATTTT. As protein: CASSPRRGSNQPQHF.

The rearrangement uses TRBV11-2 and TRBJ2-2; D is uncertain. V lost 2 bases to trimming and J lost 4 bases, with 8 bases between them. Germline CDR1 SGHAT, CDR2 FQNNGV. The CDR3 length is 14 residues. The CDR3 DNA reads as TGTGCCAGCAGCTTACTTTCTTTCACCGGGGAGCTGTTTTTT. Protein sequence: CASSLLSFTGELFF. The full variable domain, completed using reference TRBV11-2 and TRBJ2-2, is EAGVAQSPRYKIIEKRQSVAFWCNPISGHATLYWYQQILGQGPKLLIQFQNNGVVDDSQLPKDRFSAERLKGVDSTLKIQPAKLEDSAVYLCASSLLSFTGELFFGEGSRLTVL.